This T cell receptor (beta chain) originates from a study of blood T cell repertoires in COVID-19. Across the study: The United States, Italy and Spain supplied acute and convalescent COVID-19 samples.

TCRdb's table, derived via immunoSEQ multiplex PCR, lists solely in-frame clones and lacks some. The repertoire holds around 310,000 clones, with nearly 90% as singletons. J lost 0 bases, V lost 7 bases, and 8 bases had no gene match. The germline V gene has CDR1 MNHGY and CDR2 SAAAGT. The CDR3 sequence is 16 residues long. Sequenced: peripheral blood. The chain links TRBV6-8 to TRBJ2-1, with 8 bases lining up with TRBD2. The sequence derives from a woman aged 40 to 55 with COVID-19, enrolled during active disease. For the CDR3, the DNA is TGTGCCAGCAACCAGACTAGCGCTCGCTCCTACAATGAGCAGTTCTTC. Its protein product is CASNQTSARSYNEQFF.